These 10 T cell receptor beta chains share one sample of origin, sequenced in a study of cytotoxic CD8 clonotypes in ibrutinib-treated CLL. Repertoires were generated with immunoSEQ multiplex PCR, while TCRdb's copy carries only in-frame clones and drops some. The profile shows 120,000 to 150,000 clones, 60% to 80% of them singletons. The material sequenced was PBMCs, taken after 12 months of ibrutinib treatment. The receptors originated from a human donor with chronic lymphocytic leukemia.

The chain joins TRBV15 to TRBJ2-7, with TRBD1 matching 8 bases. Germline loops: CDR1 LNHNV, CDR2 YYDKDF (reference sequence). V gave up 5 bases and J gave up 6 bases; unmatched junction bases: 15. The length of the CDR3 is 16 residues. In DNA, the CDR3 is TGTGCCACCAGCCGTGAGCCCGGGACAGGCACTGGCGAGCAGTACTTC. This encodes CATSREPGTGTGEQYF.

This clone has just one count. The chain recombines TRBV19 with TRBJ2-7, with TRBD1 identical over 9 bases. Germline lookup yields CDR1 LNHDA and CDR2 SQIVND (reference sequence). Germline trimming cut 2 bases from V and 4 bases from J; bases unmatched to any gene: 3. The CDR3 runs to 14 residues. The CDR3 DNA sequence: TGTGCCAGTAGTATAACAGGGGGCGTTTACGAGCAGTACTTC. Translated, it gives CASSITGGVYEQYF.

The chain couples TRBV28 to TRBJ2-1; D is undetermined. Trimming removed 6 bases from V and 6 bases from J, with 6 bases in between. The CDR3 spans 11 residues. Germline V gene data show CDR1 as MDHEN and CDR2 as SYDVKM. The CDR3: CASRLANEQFF. The CDR3 nucleotides are TGTGCCAGCAGGTTGGCCAATGAGCAGTTCTTC.

The chain uses TRBV5-1 and TRBJ2-7; 7 bases match TRBD1. CDR3 length: 13 residues. Germline V CDR1 and CDR2: SGHRS, YFSETQ. V lost 4 bases to trimming and J lost 3 bases; unmatched junction nucleotides: 4. The CDR3 spells CASSPDRYYEQYF. The CDR3 bases are TGCGCCAGCAGCCCGGACAGGTACTACGAGCAGTACTTC.

This clone has only a few counts. J is TRBJ2-7 and V is TRBV7-2; 11 nucleotides agree with TRBD2. Germline V gene lookup returns CDR1 SGHTA and CDR2 FQGNSA. V dropped 6 bases and J dropped 6; count of bases not matched to a gene: 4. This CDR3 contains 13 residues. DNA for the CDR3: TGTGCCAGCAGTAGCGGGAGGGCCGCCGAGCAGTACTTC. Its protein product is CASSSGRAAEQYF.

V usage is TRBV7-9 and J usage is TRBJ2-1; perhaps D is TRBD1 or TRBD2 (5 bases each). This CDR3 is built from 17 residues. Germline V gene sequence: CDR1 SEHNR, CDR2 FQNEAQ (reference sequence). The V and J ends lost 4 bases and 7 bases respectively, with 23 bases between them. The DNA of the CDR3 is TGTGCCAGCAGCTCATACAGTCTCTCGGGGCGCTGGAATGAGCAGTTCTTC. Its translation is CASSSYSLSGRWNEQFF.

V is TRBV19 and J is TRBJ2-7; the D call may be TRBD1 or TRBD2 (5 bases each). CDR1 and CDR2 from the germline V gene are LNHDA and SQIVND (reference sequence). The V end lost 4 bases, the J end lost 0 bases, and 7 bases lay between the germline ends. This CDR3 spans 13 amino acids. DNA of the CDR3: TGTGCCAGTAGTACCGGGACCTCCTACGAGCAGTACTTC. Translated: CASSTGTSYEQYF.

The chain uses TRBV7-9 and TRBJ2-3; the D gene is possibly TRBD2 (6 bases). From germline, CDR1 is SEHNR and CDR2 FQNEAQ (reference sequence). Trimming took off 3 bases at V and 3 bases at J, with 10 bases between the two ends. This CDR3 is built from 14 residues. CDR3 sequence: CASSFGLATDTQYF. The CDR3 region has the DNA TGTGCCAGCAGCTTTGGCCTAGCGACAGATACGCAGTATTTT.

The chain couples TRBV28 to TRBJ2-7; D is perhaps TRBD1 (5 bases). This CDR3 contains 12 residues. With 7 bases removed from V and 1 base from J, the gap between germline ends came to 8 bases. Germline CDR1 MDHEN, CDR2 SYDVKM. The CDR3 here is CASTRASYEQYF. The CDR3 DNA reads TGTGCCAGCACCAGGGCGTCCTACGAGCAGTACTTC.

V gene TRBV2 combines with J gene TRBJ2-2, with TRBD1 identical over 10 bases. V shed 8 bases and J 3 bases; nucleotides not matched to a gene: 6. The CDR3 is 15 amino acids. Germline lookup yields CDR1 SNHLY and CDR2 FYNNEI. The CDR3: CASRRQGADTGELFF. CDR3 DNA: TGTGCCAGCCGAAGACAGGGGGCTGACACCGGGGAGCTGTTTTTT.